Each of the 8 T cell receptor beta chains below was sequenced from the same sample in a study of vaccination and CD4 T cells after COVID-19. Treatment indicated: roughly 10-day PBMC culture with coronavirus spike peptide pools or control peptides (ViraFEST assay). CD4+ T cells that had been cultured provided DNA sequenced with the Oncomine TCR Beta short-read assay. TCRdb called the PCR reads again in MiXCR, with one record for every CDR3 protein. The sample includes some 10,000 distinct CDR3 sequences, around 60% of them seen just once. These TCRs' antigens remain unknown. The sample taken for sequencing was CD4+ T cells from blood, cultured in vitro. These receptors were taken from a human donor who had recovered from COVID-19.

The rearrangement uses TRBV11-1 and TRBJ2-2; D unclear. Trimming took off 5 bases at V and 4 bases at J, with 5 bases between the two ends. The CDR3 totals 12 residues. Germline CDR1 SGHAT, CDR2 FQDESV (reference sequence). CDR3 DNA sequence: TGTGCCAGCAGCGTGGGCACCGGGGAGCTGTTTTTT. Residues: CASSVGTGELFF.

The gene calls are TRBV19 and TRBJ2-1, with 15 bases that match TRBD2. The germline gives CDR1 LNHDA, CDR2 SQIVND (reference sequence). The CDR3 runs to 16 residues. V shed 5 bases and J 6 bases; nucleotides not matched to a gene: 5. The CDR3 DNA sequence: TGTGCCAGTAGTTCACCGGGACTAGCGGGAGGCAATGAGCAGTTCTTC. This translates into CASSSPGLAGGNEQFF. Full variable domain (missing parts from reference TRBV19 and TRBJ2-1): DGGITQSPKYLFRKEGQNVTLSCEQNLNHDAMYWYRQDPGQGLRLIYYSQIVNDFQKGDIAEGYSVSREKKESFPLTVTSAQKNPTAFYLCASSSPGLAGGNEQFFGPGTRLTVL.

This rearrangement joins TRBV11-2 to TRBJ1-6; D is possibly TRBD1 (5 bases). The CDR3 extends over 14 amino acids. CDR1 and CDR2 from the germline V gene are SGHAT and FQNNGV. The V and J ends lost 3 bases and 5 bases respectively, with 8 bases between them. CDR3 DNA: TGTGCCAGCAGCTTGACAGTTGATAATTCACCCCTCCACTTT. This encodes CASSLTVDNSPLHF.

The table lists this clonotype with a few counts. The chain joins TRBV7-6 to TRBJ1-3; D is undetermined. Germline CDR1 reads SGHVS; CDR2 reads FNYEAQ. The ends were cut back, 5 bases at V and 4 bases at J, with 12 bases in the middle. CDR3 length equals 14 residues. The CDR3 DNA reads as TGTGCCAGCAGCCCCCTGGCTGAAGGAAACACCATATATTTT. Its protein product is CASSPLAEGNTIYF.

The genes are TRBV29-1 and TRBJ1-2; TRBD1 aligns across 7 bases. V was clipped by 5 bases and J by 1 base; unmatched bases: 7. CDR3 size: 14 residues. Looked up from germline, CDR1 is SQVTM and CDR2 is ANQGSEA. In DNA form, the CDR3 reads TGCAGCGTTCCGGTAGGGGGCCTTAACTATGGCTACACCTTC. This gives the protein CSVPVGGLNYGYTF. The whole variable domain, filled in from reference TRBV29-1 and TRBJ1-2, reads SAVISQKPSRDICQRGTSLTIQCQVDSQVTMMFWYRQQPGQSLTLIATANQGSEATYESGFVIDKFPISRPNLTFSTLTVSNMSPEDSSIYLCSVPVGGLNYGYTFGSGTRLTVV.

The rearrangement uses TRBV21-1 and TRBJ1-6. TRBV21-1 is a known pseudogene. The CDR3 consists of 16 residues. The CDR3 DNA sequence: TGTGCCAGCACCCACGGGAGGAGACCCTATAATTCACCCCTCCACTTT. It translates to CASTHGRRPYNSPLHF.

The chain joins TRBV6-1 to TRBJ1-5; D remains ambiguous. Per the germline V gene, CDR1 is MNHNS and CDR2 is SASEGT. There are 14 residues in the CDR3. V was trimmed by 3 bases and J by 0 bases, leaving 6 bases between them. The DNA of the CDR3 is TGTGCCAGCAGTGACGGGTTTAGCAATCAGCCCCAGCATTTT. The encoded protein is CASSDGFSNQPQHF.

The rearrangement links TRBV19 to TRBJ1-5; D call uncertain. Germline lookup yields CDR1 LNHDA and CDR2 SQIVND (reference sequence). There are 15 residues in the CDR3. Trimming pared 3 bases from V and 1 base from J, leaving 10 bases between. CDR3 DNA: TGTGCCAGTAGTATCAGTCGAGGGAGCAATCAGCCCCAGCATTTT. It is translated as CASSISRGSNQPQHF.